Included here is one T cell receptor (beta chain) sequence, with context. Antigen: not known. This entry belongs to a study of T cell responses to AZD1222 COVID-19 vaccine. Findings of the study overall: Among spike-specific TCRs, nearly half reportedly target unmutated variant regions.

J lost 3 bases, V lost 6 bases, and 10 bases had no gene match. Germline V gives CDR1 MDHEN, CDR2 SYDVKM. This CDR3 contains 16 residues. The method was immunoSEQ multiplex PCR; TCRdb's version includes in-frame clones alone and lacks a portion of them. Found here are about 140,000 clones; the top ten clones hold about 2.2%. The receptor was isolated from an adult in good health. This chain connects TRBV28 to TRBJ1-2, with 10 bases aligning to TRBD1. The sequenced sample consisted of peripheral blood. The CDR3 sequence: CASSPPRQGADYGYTF. CDR3 nucleotides: TGTGCCAGCAGCCCTCCTCGACAGGGGGCGGACTATGGCTACACCTTC.